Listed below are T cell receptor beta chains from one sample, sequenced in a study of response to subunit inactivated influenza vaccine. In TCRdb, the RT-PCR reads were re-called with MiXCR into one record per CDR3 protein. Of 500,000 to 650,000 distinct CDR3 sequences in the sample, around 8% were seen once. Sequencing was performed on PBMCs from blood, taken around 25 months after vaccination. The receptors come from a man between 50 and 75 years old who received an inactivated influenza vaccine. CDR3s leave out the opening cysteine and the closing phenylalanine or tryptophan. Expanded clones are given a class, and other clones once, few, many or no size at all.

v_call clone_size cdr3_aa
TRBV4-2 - ASSLTGTGRDIVKNEQF
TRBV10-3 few AISESGLASTDTQY
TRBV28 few ASSLVSARGSDEQF
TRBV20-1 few SARVGQGRGGNQPQH
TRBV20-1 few SARSGTSSHGELF
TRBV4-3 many ASSRRGLGTGELF
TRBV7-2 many ASSLGTAPYQETQY
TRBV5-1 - ASSLATSGRKTGELF
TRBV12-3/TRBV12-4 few ASSLSGGPWNQPQH
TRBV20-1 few SARVSTGLTDTQY
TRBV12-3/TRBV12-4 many ASSAQSKLQF
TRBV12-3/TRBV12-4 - ASSSPGIRETQY
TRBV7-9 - ASSVAGLADEQF
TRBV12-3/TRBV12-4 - ASSRNPQTGNEQF
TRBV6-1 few ASSEGRGRAEAF
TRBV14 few ASSLRTGGGYT
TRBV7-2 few ASSSGPRTAYNEQF